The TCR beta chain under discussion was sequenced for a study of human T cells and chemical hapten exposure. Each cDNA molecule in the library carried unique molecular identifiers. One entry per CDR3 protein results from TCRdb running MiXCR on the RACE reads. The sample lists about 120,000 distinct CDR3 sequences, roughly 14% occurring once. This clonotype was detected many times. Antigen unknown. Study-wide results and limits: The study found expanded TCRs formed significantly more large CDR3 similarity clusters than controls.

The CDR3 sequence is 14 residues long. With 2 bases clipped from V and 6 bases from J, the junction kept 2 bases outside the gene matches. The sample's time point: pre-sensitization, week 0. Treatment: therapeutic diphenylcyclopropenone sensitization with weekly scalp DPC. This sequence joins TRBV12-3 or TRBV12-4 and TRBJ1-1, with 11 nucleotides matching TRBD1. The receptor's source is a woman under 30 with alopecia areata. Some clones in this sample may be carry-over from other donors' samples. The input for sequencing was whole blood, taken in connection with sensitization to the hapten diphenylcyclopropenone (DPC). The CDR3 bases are TGTGCCAGCAGTTTATGGGGACAGGGGGCTGAAGCTTTCTTT. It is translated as CASSLWGQGAEAFF.